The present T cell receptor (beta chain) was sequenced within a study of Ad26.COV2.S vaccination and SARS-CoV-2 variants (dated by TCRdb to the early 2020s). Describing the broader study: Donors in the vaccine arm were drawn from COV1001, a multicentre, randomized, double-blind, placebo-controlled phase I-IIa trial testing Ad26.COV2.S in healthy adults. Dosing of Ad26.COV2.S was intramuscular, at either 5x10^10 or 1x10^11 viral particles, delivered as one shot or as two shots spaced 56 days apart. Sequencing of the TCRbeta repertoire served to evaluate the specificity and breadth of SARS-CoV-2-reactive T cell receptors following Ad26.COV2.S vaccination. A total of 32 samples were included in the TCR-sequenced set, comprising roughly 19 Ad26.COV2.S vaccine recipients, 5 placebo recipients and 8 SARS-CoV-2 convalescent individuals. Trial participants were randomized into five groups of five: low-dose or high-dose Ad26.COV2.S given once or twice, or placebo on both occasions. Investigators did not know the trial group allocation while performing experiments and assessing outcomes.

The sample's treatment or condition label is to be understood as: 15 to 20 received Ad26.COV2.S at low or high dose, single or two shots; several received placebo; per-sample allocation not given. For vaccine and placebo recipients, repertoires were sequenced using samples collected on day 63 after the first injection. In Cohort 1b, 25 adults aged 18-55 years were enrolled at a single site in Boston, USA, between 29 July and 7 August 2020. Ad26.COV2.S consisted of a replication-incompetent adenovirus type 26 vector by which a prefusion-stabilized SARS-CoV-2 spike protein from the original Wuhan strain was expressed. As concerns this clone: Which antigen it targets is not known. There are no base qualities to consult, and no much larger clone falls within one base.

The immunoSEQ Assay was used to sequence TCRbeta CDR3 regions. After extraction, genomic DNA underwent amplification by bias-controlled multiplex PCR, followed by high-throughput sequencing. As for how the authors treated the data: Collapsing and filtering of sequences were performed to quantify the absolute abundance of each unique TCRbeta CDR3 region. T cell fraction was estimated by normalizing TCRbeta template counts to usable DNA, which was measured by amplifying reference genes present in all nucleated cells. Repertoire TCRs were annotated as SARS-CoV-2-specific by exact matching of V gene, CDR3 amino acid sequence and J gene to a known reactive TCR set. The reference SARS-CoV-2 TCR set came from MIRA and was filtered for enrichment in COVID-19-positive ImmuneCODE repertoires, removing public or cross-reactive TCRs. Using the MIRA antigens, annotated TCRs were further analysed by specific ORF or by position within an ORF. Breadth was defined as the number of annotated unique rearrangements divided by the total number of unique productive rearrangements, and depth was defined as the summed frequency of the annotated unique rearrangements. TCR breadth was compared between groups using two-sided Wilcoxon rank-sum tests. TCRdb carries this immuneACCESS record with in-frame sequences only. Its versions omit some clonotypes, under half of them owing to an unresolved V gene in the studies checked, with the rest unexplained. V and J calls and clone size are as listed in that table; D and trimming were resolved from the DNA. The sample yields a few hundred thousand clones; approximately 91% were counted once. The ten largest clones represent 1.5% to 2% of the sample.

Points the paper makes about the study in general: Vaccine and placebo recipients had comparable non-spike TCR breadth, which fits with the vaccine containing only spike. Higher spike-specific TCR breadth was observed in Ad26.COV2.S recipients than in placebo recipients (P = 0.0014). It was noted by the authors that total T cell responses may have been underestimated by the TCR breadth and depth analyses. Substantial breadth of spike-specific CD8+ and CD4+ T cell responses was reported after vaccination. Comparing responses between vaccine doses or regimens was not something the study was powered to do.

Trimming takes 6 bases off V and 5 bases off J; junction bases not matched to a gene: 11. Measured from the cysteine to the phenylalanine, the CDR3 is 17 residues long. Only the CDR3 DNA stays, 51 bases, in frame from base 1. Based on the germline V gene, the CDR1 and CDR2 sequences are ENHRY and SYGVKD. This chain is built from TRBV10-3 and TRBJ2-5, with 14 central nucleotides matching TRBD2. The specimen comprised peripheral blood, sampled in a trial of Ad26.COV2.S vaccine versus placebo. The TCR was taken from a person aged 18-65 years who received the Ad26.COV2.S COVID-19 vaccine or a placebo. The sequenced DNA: TGTGCCATCAGCCCCTCAGGGACTAGCGGGAGCGGGGAGACCCAGTACTTC. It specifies CAISPSGTSGSGETQYF.